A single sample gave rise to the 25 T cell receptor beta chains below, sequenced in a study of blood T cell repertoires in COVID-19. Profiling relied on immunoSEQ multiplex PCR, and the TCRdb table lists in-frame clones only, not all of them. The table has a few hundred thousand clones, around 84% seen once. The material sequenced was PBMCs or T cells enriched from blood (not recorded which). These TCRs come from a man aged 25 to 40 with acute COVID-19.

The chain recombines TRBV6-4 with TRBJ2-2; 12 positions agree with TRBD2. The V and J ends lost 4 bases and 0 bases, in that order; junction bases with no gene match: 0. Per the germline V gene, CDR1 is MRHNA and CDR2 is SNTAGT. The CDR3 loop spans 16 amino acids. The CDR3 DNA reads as TGTGCCAGCAGTGGACTAGCGGGAGCGAACACCGGGGAGCTGTTTTTT. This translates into CASSGLAGANTGELFF.

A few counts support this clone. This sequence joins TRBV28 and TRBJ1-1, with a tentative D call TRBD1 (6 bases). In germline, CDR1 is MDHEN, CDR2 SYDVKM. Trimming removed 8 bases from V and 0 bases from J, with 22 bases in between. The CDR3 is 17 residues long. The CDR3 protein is CASPSLPRGQVNTEAFF. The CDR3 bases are TGTGCCAGCCCCTCTCTGCCCAGGGGTCAGGTGAACACTGAAGCTTTCTTT.

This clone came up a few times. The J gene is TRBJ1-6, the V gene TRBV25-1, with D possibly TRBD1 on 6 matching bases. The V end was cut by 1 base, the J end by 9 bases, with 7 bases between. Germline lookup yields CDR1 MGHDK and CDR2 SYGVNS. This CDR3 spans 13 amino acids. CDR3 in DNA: TGTGCCAGCAGTGAATTAGGGGGTTCACCCCTCCACTTT. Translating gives CASSELGGSPLHF.

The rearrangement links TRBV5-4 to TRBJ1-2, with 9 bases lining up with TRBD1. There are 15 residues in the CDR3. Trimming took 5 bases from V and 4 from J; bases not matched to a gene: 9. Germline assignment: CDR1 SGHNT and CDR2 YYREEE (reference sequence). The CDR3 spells CASRATGGAGYGYTF. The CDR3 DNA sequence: TGTGCCAGCAGGGCTACAGGGGGCGCAGGCTATGGCTACACCTTC.

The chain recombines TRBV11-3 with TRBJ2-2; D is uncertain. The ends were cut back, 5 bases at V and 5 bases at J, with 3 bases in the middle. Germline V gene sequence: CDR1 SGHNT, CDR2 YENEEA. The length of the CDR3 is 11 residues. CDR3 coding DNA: TGTGCCAGCAGCCCGACCGGGGAGCTGTTTTTT. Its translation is CASSPTGELFF.

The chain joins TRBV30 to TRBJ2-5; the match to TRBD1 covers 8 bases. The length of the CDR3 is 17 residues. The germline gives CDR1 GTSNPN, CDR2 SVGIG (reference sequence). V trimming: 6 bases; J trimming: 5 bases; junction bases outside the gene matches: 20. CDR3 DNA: TGTGCCTGCCTACCGCAGGGGGCATCCGGTTCTAGTGAGACCCAGTACTTC. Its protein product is CACLPQGASGSSETQYF.

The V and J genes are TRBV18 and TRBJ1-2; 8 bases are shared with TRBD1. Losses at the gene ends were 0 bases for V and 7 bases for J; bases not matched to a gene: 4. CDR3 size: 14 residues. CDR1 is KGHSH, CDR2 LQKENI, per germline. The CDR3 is CASSPPTGAPGYTF. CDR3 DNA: TGTGCCAGCTCACCACCGACAGGGGCGCCTGGCTACACCTTC.

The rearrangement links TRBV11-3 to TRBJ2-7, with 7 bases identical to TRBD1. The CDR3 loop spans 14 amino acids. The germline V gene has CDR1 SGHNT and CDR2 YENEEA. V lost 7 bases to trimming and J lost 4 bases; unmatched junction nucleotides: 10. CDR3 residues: CASITVGTVYEQYV. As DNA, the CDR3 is TGTGCCAGCATCACTGTCGGGACAGTGTACGAGCAGTACGTC.

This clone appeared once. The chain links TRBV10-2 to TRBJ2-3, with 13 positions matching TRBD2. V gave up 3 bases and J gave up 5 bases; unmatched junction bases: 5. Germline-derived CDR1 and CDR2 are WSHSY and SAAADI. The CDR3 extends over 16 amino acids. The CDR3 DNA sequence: TGCGCCAGCAGTGACCCCGGGACTAGCGGGGTAGATACGCAGTATTTT. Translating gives CASSDPGTSGVDTQYF.

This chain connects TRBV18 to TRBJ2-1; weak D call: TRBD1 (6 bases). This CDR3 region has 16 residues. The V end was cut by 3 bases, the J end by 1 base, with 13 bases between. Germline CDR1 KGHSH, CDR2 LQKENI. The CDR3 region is CASSPSQGNSYNEQFF. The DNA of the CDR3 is TGTGCCAGCTCACCTTCACAGGGAAATTCCTACAATGAGCAGTTCTTC.

The CDR3 region is CASSPAGQGLTEAFF. The DNA of the CDR3 is TGTGCCAGCAGCCCAGCCGGACAGGGTCTCACTGAAGCTTTCTTT. The genes are TRBV7-6 and TRBJ1-1; TRBD1 agrees at 8 bases. V was clipped by 5 bases and J by 4 bases; unmatched bases: 9. The V gene's germline CDR1 is SGHVS and CDR2 FNYEAQ. The CDR3 is made up of 15 amino acids.

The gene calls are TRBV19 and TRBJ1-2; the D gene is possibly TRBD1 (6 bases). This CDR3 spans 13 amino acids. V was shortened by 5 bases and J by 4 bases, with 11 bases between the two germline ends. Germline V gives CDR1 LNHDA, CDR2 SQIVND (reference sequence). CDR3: CASSPQGSYGYTF. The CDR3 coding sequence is TGTGCCAGTAGTCCACAGGGTAGCTATGGCTACACCTTC.

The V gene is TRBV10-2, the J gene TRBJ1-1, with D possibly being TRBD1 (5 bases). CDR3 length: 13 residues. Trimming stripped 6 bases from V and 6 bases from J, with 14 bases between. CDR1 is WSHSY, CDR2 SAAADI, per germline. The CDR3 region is CASSRVGKAEAFF. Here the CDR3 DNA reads TGCGCCAGCAGCAGGGTTGGTAAGGCTGAAGCTTTCTTT.

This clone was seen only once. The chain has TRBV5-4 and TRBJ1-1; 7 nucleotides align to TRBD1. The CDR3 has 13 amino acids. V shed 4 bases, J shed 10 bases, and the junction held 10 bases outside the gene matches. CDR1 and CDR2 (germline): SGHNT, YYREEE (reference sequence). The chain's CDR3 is CASSPETGIGAFF. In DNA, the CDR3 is TGTGCCAGCAGCCCAGAGACAGGGATCGGAGCTTTCTTT.

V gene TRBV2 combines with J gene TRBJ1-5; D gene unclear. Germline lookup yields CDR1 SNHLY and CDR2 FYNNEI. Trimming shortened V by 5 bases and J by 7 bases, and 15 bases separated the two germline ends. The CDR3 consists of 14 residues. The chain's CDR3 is CASSSNSGIQPQHF. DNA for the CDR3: TGTGCCAGCAGTAGCAACTCGGGGATCCAGCCCCAGCATTTT.

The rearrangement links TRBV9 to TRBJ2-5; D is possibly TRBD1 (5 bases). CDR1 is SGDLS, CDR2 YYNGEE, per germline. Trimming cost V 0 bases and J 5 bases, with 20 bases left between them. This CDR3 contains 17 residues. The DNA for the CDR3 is TGTGCCAGCAGCGTAGATCCCCAGGGATCCAAGAAGGAGACCCAGTACTTC. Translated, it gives CASSVDPQGSKKETQYF.

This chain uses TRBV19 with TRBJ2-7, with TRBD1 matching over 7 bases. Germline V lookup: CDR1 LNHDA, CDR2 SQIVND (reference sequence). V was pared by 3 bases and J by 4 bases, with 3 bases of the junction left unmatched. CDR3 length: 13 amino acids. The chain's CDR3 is CASSIAGGYEQYV. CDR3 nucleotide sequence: TGTGCCAGTAGTATCGCAGGGGGTTACGAGCAGTACGTC.

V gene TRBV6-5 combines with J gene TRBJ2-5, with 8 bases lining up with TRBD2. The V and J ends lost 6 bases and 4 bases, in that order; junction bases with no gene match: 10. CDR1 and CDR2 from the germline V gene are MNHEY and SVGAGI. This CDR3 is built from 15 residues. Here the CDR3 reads CASRSGGGGGETQYF. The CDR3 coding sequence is TGTGCCAGCAGGTCGGGGGGGGGAGGGGGAGAGACCCAGTACTTC.

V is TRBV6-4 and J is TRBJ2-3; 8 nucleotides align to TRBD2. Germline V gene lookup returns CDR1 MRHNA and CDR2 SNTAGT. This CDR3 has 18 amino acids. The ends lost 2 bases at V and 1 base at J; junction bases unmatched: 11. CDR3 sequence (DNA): TGTGCCAGCAGTGACCGCTCGGGCAGCGGGGGCCGCACAGATACGCAGTATTTT. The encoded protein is CASSDRSGSGGRTDTQYF.

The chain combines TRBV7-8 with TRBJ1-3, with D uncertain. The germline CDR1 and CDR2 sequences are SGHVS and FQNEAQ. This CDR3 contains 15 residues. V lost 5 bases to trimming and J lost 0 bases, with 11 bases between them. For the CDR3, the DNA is TGTGCCAGCAGCAACAGTATGAGCTCTGGAAACACCATATATTTT. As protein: CASSNSMSSGNTIYF.

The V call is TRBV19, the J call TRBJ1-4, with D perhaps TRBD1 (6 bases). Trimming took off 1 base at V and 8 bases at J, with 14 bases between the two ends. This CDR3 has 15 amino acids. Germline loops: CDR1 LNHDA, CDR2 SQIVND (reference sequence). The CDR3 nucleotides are TGTGCCAGTAGTATAGCTGGGGGCTTCGGAGAAAAACTGTTTTTT. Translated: CASSIAGGFGEKLFF. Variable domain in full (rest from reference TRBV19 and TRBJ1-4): DGGITQSPKYLFRKEGQNVTLSCEQNLNHDAMYWYRQDPGQGLRLIYYSQIVNDFQKGDIAEGYSVSREKKESFPLTVTSAQKNPTAFYLCASSIAGGFGEKLFFGSGTQLSVL.

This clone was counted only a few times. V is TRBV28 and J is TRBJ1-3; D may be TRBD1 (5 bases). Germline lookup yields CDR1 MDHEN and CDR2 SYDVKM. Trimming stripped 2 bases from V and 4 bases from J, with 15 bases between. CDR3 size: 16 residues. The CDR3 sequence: CASSLVGELIGNTIYF. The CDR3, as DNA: TGTGCCAGCAGTTTAGTAGGGGAACTGATCGGAAACACCATATATTTT.

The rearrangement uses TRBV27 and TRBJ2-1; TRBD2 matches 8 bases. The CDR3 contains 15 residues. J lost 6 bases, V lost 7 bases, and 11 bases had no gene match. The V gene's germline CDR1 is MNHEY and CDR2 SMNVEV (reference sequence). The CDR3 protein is CASMLTGTRGNEQFF. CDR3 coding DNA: TGTGCCAGCATGTTAACCGGGACTAGAGGCAATGAGCAGTTCTTC.

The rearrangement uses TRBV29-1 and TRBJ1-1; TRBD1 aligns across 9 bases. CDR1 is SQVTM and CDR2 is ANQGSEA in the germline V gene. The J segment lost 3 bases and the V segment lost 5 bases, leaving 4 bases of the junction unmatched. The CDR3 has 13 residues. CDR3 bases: TGCAGCGTTACGGGACAGGGAGACACTGAAGCTTTCTTT. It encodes CSVTGQGDTEAFF.

The CDR3 DNA sequence: TGTGCCAGCGACCGGGACAGGGGTCGTGGAAACACCATATATTTT. It codes for CASDRDRGRGNTIYF. The V and J genes are TRBV5-8 and TRBJ1-3, with 10 bases fitting TRBD1. The ends lost 7 bases at V and 3 bases at J; junction bases unmatched: 7. Germline V gives CDR1 SGHTS, CDR2 YDEGEE. The CDR3 covers 15 residues.